This TCR beta chain stems from a study of technical replicates of blood from several donors. The sample holds a few counts of this clone. TCRdb's table, derived via immunoSEQ multiplex PCR, lists solely in-frame clones and lacks some. The sample consists of about 89,000 clones, 85% to 95% of them appearing once. The clonotype originates from a human donor in good health. The source material was T cells isolated from PBMCs.

The CDR3 coding sequence is TGCAGCGTTGCTCGGACAGTGAACACTGAAGCTTTCTTT. It yields the protein CSVARTVNTEAFF. The rearrangement links TRBV29-1 to TRBJ1-1, with D tentatively TRBD1 (6 bases). Trimming pared 4 bases from V and 0 bases from J, leaving 9 bases between. The germline V gene encodes CDR1 SQVTM and CDR2 ANQGSEA. The CDR3 extends over 13 amino acids.